The 31 T cell receptor beta chains reported below all come from one sample, sequenced in a study of cytomegalovirus exposure and HLA in healthy donors. Primers included in the PCR were 60 Vbeta and 13 Jbeta primers. Here immunoSEQ multiplex PCR was the method, and the copy in TCRdb shows in-frame clones only, minus some. This table has about 190,000 clones, around 79% appearing once. The sequenced sample consisted of PBMCs. The receptors derive from a woman younger than 30 in good health and CMV-seronegative.

The V gene is TRBV18, the J gene TRBJ2-5; no clear D gene. Per the germline V gene, CDR1 is KGHSH and CDR2 is LQKENI. This CDR3 spans 13 amino acids. The germline V and J ends were trimmed by 0 bases and 3 bases, with 5 bases remaining between them. CDR3 coding DNA: TGTGCCAGCTCACCACCGGCGGAAGAGACCCAGTACTTC. It is translated as CASSPPAEETQYF.

V gene TRBV27 combines with J gene TRBJ1-6; 10 positions match TRBD1. This CDR3 comprises 16 residues. Germline trimming cut 4 bases from V and 10 bases from J; bases unmatched to any gene: 10. Germline CDR1 is MNHEY and CDR2 is SMNVEV (reference sequence). CDR3 DNA: TGTGCCAGCAGTTACGCCGCGGCGGGACAGGGGTCACCCCTCCACTTT. Translation: CASSYAAAGQGSPLHF.

This sequence joins TRBV25-1 and TRBJ2-1; 10 nucleotides agree with TRBD1. The CDR3 is 13 amino acids. After removal of 3 bases from V and 12 bases from J, the junction contained 5 bases not matched to a gene. Germline assignment: CDR1 MGHDK and CDR2 SYGVNS. The CDR3 reads CASSDDRGRRQFF. DNA of the CDR3: TGTGCCAGCAGTGACGACAGGGGGCGCAGGCAGTTCTTC.

The V call is TRBV6-5, the J call TRBJ2-5; possibly TRBD1 for D (7 bases). The CDR3 sequence is 16 residues long. The V gene's germline CDR1 is MNHEY and CDR2 SVGAGI. The V end was cut by 2 bases, the J end by 0 bases, with 13 bases between. The CDR3 region has the DNA TGTGCCAGCAGTTACGCGGGACAGCGGTACCAAGAGACCCAGTACTTC. This encodes CASSYAGQRYQETQYF.

This sequence joins TRBV27 and TRBJ1-4; D call uncertain. Germline CDR1 is MNHEY and CDR2 is SMNVEV (reference sequence). Trimming removed 4 bases at V and 6 bases at J, with 12 bases between. The CDR3 has 14 amino acids. The CDR3 sequence is CASSSDWRDEKLFF. In DNA, the CDR3 is TGTGCCAGCAGTTCCGACTGGAGGGATGAAAAACTGTTTTTT. The whole variable domain, remainder taken from reference TRBV27 and TRBJ1-4, is EAQVTQNPRYLITVTGKKLTVTCSQNMNHEYMSWYRQDPGLGLRQIYYSMNVEVTDKGDVPEGYKVSRKEKRNFPLILESPSPNQTSLYFCASSSDWRDEKLFFGSGTQLSVL.

V is TRBV5-6 and J is TRBJ1-4, with D unclear. With 3 bases removed from V and 0 bases from J, the gap between germline ends came to 12 bases. The CDR3 contains 16 residues. Germline values: CDR1 SGHDT, CDR2 YYEEEE. CDR3 loop: CASSYVGVATNEKLFF. DNA of the CDR3: TGTGCCAGCAGCTACGTCGGGGTTGCAACTAATGAAAAACTGTTTTTT.

The rearrangement links TRBV28 to TRBJ1-2; D possibly corresponds to TRBD1 (6 bases). Germline V lookup: CDR1 MDHEN, CDR2 SYDVKM. The CDR3 length is 14 residues. V was pared by 4 bases and J by 7 bases, with 16 bases between. CDR3 protein: CASSSPGGRGGYTF. In DNA form, the CDR3 reads TGTGCCAGCAGTTCCCCCGGGGGGCGTGGTGGCTACACCTTC.

The sample holds a few counts of this clone. The J gene is TRBJ1-1, the V gene TRBV7-9, with D unclear. Germline V gene sequence: CDR1 SEHNR, CDR2 FQNEAQ (reference sequence). Trimming pared 1 base from V and 7 bases from J, leaving 10 bases between. The CDR3 length is 13 residues. The CDR3 protein is CASSLDFRDEAFF. The CDR3 DNA sequence: TGTGCCAGCAGCTTAGACTTCCGGGATGAAGCTTTCTTT.

The chain joins TRBV5-1 to TRBJ2-5; TRBD2 agrees at 7 bases. With the DNA end fitting TRBJ2-7 better, the J assignment may be wrong. There are 14 residues in the CDR3. Germline CDR1 is SGHRS and CDR2 is YFSETQ. The DNA of the CDR3 is TGCGCCAGCAGAGTGGGACTATCGATGTACGAGCAGTACTTC. This gives the protein CASRVGLSMYEQYF.

This clone has a single count. The chain recombines TRBV10-3 with TRBJ2-1; 9 bases are a match to TRBD2. J lost 6 bases, V lost 6 bases, and 12 bases had no gene match. This CDR3 region has 16 residues. CDR1 ENHRY and CDR2 SYGVKD come from the germline V gene. DNA for the CDR3: TGTGCCATCAGGGTAGTAGCGGGAGATCGCGGCAATGAGCAGTTCTTC. This sequence encodes CAIRVVAGDRGNEQFF.

CDR3 in amino acids: CASFPTGAVVIAFF. CDR3 DNA sequence: TGTGCCAGTTTTCCGACAGGGGCGGTAGTGATTGCTTTCTTT. This chain connects TRBV6-1 to TRBJ1-1; 8 bases fit TRBD1. The CDR3 is 14 amino acids. CDR1 and CDR2 (germline): MNHNS, SASEGT. V lost 9 bases and J lost 11; bases outside the gene matches: 17.

This chain joins TRBV10-3 and TRBJ1-2; D unclear. The germline CDR1 and CDR2 sequences are ENHRY and SYGVKD. This CDR3 contains 13 residues. Trimming removed 8 bases at V and 7 bases at J, with 17 bases between. CDR3 in DNA: TGTGCCATCCCGTTAATAAGAGGCGGTGGCTACACCTTC. It translates to CAIPLIRGGGYTF.

This clone was counted a few times. The rearrangement uses TRBV5-1 and TRBJ1-2, with D possibly matching TRBD1 (5 bases). Germline lookup yields CDR1 SGHRS and CDR2 YFSETQ. V was cut by 3 bases and J by 7 bases, with 16 bases left in between. The CDR3 is 14 amino acids. This chain's CDR3 is CASSSGLLGGGYTF. The CDR3 DNA sequence: TGCGCCAGCAGCTCGGGACTCCTCGGAGGTGGCTACACCTTC.

V usage is TRBV7-2 and J usage is TRBJ2-7; maybe TRBD2 (5 bases). Per the germline V gene, CDR1 is SGHTA and CDR2 is FQGNSA. The V and J ends lost 4 bases and 5 bases respectively, with 18 bases between them. The CDR3 has 15 amino acids. The CDR3 loop reads CASSSLGRGGHEQYF. In DNA, the CDR3 is TGTGCCAGCAGCTCCCTCGGACGCGGCGGGCACGAGCAGTACTTC.

This chain connects TRBV7-6 to TRBJ2-5; D is undetermined. The DNA end is more similar to TRBJ2-7, so the J call may be wrong. Per germline, CDR1 SGHVS and CDR2 FNYEAQ. The CDR3 sequence is 15 residues long. In nucleotides, the CDR3 is TGTGCCAGCAGCTTAGAGTCCGACACAGCCTACGAGCAGTACTTC. As protein: CASSLESDTAYEQYF.

The V gene is TRBV19, the J gene TRBJ1-5; a possible D gene is TRBD1 (6 bases). Germline CDR1 reads LNHDA; CDR2 reads SQIVND (reference sequence). Trimming pared 6 bases from V and 6 bases from J, leaving 15 bases between. The CDR3 loop spans 14 amino acids. This chain's CDR3 is CASSLTGIGQPQHF. CDR3 coding DNA: TGTGCCAGTAGCCTGACAGGTATTGGTCAGCCCCAGCATTTT. Drawing the rest from reference TRBV19 and TRBJ1-5, the complete variable domain is DGGITQSPKYLFRKEGQNVTLSCEQNLNHDAMYWYRQDPGQGLRLIYYSQIVNDFQKGDIAEGYSVSREKKESFPLTVTSAQKNPTAFYLCASSLTGIGQPQHFGDGTRLSIL.

V gene TRBV20-1 combines with J gene TRBJ2-3, with D hard to call. The CDR3 totals 10 residues. Germline values: CDR1 DFQATT, CDR2 SNEGSKA (reference sequence). DNA of the CDR3: TGCAGAGTGCGCGCAGATACGCAGTATTTT. Encoded protein: CRVRADTQYF.

This clone appeared once. The chain combines TRBV7-2 with TRBJ2-5, with unresolved D. CDR1 SGHTA and CDR2 FQGNSA come from the germline V gene. Deletions cut 1 base from V and 5 bases from J, with 23 bases between. CDR3 size: 18 residues. The CDR3 sequence is CASSLVRFQAGSGETQYF. CDR3 DNA sequence: TGTGCCAGCAGCTTAGTCCGGTTTCAGGCAGGTTCAGGCGAGACCCAGTACTTC.

The V and J genes are TRBV9 and TRBJ2-7, with D uncertain. Germline values: CDR1 SGDLS, CDR2 YYNGEE. The CDR3 length is 15 residues. V lost 0 bases, J lost 3 bases, and 13 bases lay in between. CDR3 amino acids: CASSVGVGPIYEQYF. CDR3 bases: TGTGCCAGCAGCGTAGGTGTGGGCCCCATCTACGAGCAGTACTTC. The full variable domain, with the rest looked up from reference TRBV9 and TRBJ2-7, is DSGVTQTPKHLITATGQRVTLRCSPRSGDLSVYWYQQSLDQGLQFLIQYYNGEERAKGNILERFSAQQFPDLHSELNLSSLELGDSALYFCASSVGVGPIYEQYFGPGTRLTVT.

This clone occurred a few times. The CDR3 DNA reads TGTGCCAGCAGTTTATCCCTTAATAACTATGGCTACACCTTC. It yields the protein CASSLSLNNYGYTF. The J gene is TRBJ1-2, the V gene TRBV27; D is uncertain. V was shortened by 0 bases and J by 1 base, with 6 bases between the two germline ends. The germline CDR1 and CDR2 sequences are MNHEY and SMNVEV (reference sequence). The CDR3 extends over 14 amino acids.

The chain links TRBV4-3 to TRBJ2-5, with 12 bases aligning to TRBD1. CDR3 size: 17 residues. Germline CDR1 LGHNA, CDR2 YSLEER. V was pared by 5 bases and J by 5 bases, with 12 bases of the junction left unmatched. CDR3 sequence reads: CASSLYSGTGGRETQYF. The DNA of the CDR3 is TGCGCCAGCAGCTTGTACTCCGGGACAGGGGGCAGGGAGACCCAGTACTTC.

The chain employs TRBV2 and TRBJ1-2; 9 bases are a match to TRBD1. Germline V gene data show CDR1 as SNHLY and CDR2 as FYNNEI. The CDR3 runs 15 residues. J was trimmed by 2 bases and V by 6 bases; bases with no gene match: 7. The chain's CDR3 is CASREGQGINYGYTF. CDR3 sequence (DNA): TGTGCCAGCAGGGAGGGACAGGGCATAAACTATGGCTACACCTTC.

This chain connects TRBV11-2 to TRBJ1-5, with TRBD1 as a possible D gene (5 bases). Trimming left V 0 bases short and J 6 bases short, with 12 bases between. This CDR3 contains 15 residues. Germline V gene data show CDR1 as SGHAT and CDR2 as FQNNGV. In DNA, the CDR3 is TGTGCCAGCAGCTTAGAGTATGGGGGGTCTCAGCCCCAGCATTTT. Amino acid sequence: CASSLEYGGSQPQHF.

This chain connects TRBV18 to TRBJ2-5; 10 bases map to TRBD1. From germline, CDR1 is KGHSH and CDR2 LQKENI. The V gene end was trimmed by 3 bases and the J gene end by 1 base; junction bases not matched to a gene: 5. This CDR3 is built from 16 residues. The CDR3 loop is CASSPRDRGFQETQYF. In DNA, the CDR3 is TGTGCCAGCTCACCCCGGGACAGGGGTTTCCAAGAGACCCAGTACTTC.

The V call is TRBV7-3, the J call TRBJ2-5, with a weak D call TRBD1 (5 bases). Trimming took 2 bases from V and 4 from J, leaving 8 bases between them. The CDR3 totals 13 residues. Germline values: CDR1 SGHTA, CDR2 FQGTGA. The chain's CDR3 is CASSLYRGETQYF. In DNA form, the CDR3 reads TGTGCCAGCAGCTTATATAGGGGAGAGACCCAGTACTTC.

The chain employs TRBV6-4 and TRBJ2-3; the match to TRBD2 covers 8 bases. This CDR3 is built from 14 residues. Germline CDR1 and CDR2: MRHNA and SNTAGT. Trimming took 2 bases from V and 2 from J; bases not matched to a gene: 0. The CDR3 sequence: CASSDGLATDTQYF. The CDR3 DNA sequence: TGTGCCAGCAGTGACGGACTAGCCACAGATACGCAGTATTTT.

This chain links TRBV5-1 with TRBJ1-5; D is perhaps TRBD1 (6 bases). V was trimmed by 4 bases and J by 6 bases, leaving 17 bases between them. The length of the CDR3 is 15 residues. The germline gives CDR1 SGHRS, CDR2 YFSETQ. CDR3: CASSPEGGGSQPQHF. CDR3 nucleotide sequence: TGCGCCAGCAGCCCCGAGGGGGGGGGAAGTCAGCCCCAGCATTTT.

The V gene is TRBV19, the J gene TRBJ1-6, with D perhaps matching TRBD1 (5 bases). Germline V gene data show CDR1 as LNHDA and CDR2 as SQIVND (reference sequence). This CDR3 comprises 15 residues. The V gene lost 7 bases and the J gene lost 0 bases, with 10 bases spanning the gap. The CDR3 loop reads CASTGDSSYNSPLHF. CDR3 coding DNA: TGTGCCAGTACGGGGGATAGCTCCTATAATTCACCCCTCCACTTT.

The chain employs TRBV29-1 and TRBJ2-1; 9 bases match TRBD1. This CDR3 contains 12 residues. The V gene's germline CDR1 is SQVTM and CDR2 ANQGSEA. The J segment lost 7 bases and the V segment lost 6 bases, leaving 4 bases of the junction unmatched. The CDR3 nucleotides are TGCAGCGTGCCTGACAGGGGGAATGAGCAGTTCTTC. Translation: CSVPDRGNEQFF.

The genes are TRBV9 and TRBJ1-3; D remains unclear. This CDR3 spans 15 amino acids. From germline, CDR1 is SGDLS and CDR2 YYNGEE. V was clipped by 3 bases and J by 0 bases, with 10 bases between them. CDR3 sequence: CASSAEVVSGNTIYF. CDR3 coding DNA: TGTGCCAGCAGCGCCGAGGTCGTCTCTGGAAACACCATATATTTT.

The chain couples TRBV28 to TRBJ2-1; the match to TRBD2 covers 11 bases. CDR1 MDHEN and CDR2 SYDVKM come from the germline V gene. After removal of 4 bases from V and 5 bases from J, the junction contained 1 base not matched to a gene. CDR3 length equals 14 residues. For the CDR3, the DNA is TGTGCCAGCAGTTCTAGCGGGAGGCACAATGAGCAGTTCTTC. Its translation is CASSSSGRHNEQFF.